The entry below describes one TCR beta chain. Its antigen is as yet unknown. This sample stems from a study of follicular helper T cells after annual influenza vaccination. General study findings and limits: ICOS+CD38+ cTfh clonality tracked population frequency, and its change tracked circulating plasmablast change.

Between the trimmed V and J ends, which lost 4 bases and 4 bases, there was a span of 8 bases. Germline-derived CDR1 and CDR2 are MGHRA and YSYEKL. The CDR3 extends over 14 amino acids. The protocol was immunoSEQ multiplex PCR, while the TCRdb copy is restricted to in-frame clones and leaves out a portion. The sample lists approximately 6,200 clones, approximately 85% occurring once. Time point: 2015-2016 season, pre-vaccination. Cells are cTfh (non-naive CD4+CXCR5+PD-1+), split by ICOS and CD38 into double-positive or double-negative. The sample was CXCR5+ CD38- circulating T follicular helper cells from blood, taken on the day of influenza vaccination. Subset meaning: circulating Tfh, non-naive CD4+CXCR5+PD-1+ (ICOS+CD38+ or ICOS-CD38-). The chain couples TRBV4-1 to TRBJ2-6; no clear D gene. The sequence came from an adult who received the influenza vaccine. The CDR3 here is CASSREDGANVLTF. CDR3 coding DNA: TGCGCCAGCAGCCGAGAGGACGGGGCCAACGTCCTGACTTTC.